This T cell receptor (beta chain) derives from a study of shared clonotypes between healthy human individuals. Study-wide points: Relative to clonotypes present in all four donors, those not shared had lower generation probabilities.

There are 16 residues in the CDR3. V was clipped by 0 bases and J by 3 bases; unmatched bases: 5. The V gene's germline CDR1 is LGHNA and CDR2 YNFKEQ. The method was immunoSEQ multiplex PCR; TCRdb's version includes in-frame clones alone and lacks a portion of them. Of roughly 520,000 clones listed, 95% to 97% are singletons. A remark on this clone: The antigen remains undetermined.

What was sequenced was naive CD4+ T cells sorted from blood. Regarding subset: CD45RA+ positively selected. The receptor's source is a woman in her twenties or thirties in good health. V usage is TRBV4-2 and J usage is TRBJ2-7, with 10 bases that match TRBD2. Here the CDR3 DNA reads TGTGCCAGCAGCCAAGAGAGAGGGACTAGCGACTACGAGCAGTACTTC. It is translated as CASSQERGTSDYEQYF.